These 26 T cell receptor beta chains were all obtained from the same sample, sequenced in a study of T cells after yellow fever vaccination. TCRdb redid the calling of the 5' RACE reads with MiXCR, one entry per CDR3 protein. The sample shows almost 600,000 distinct CDR3 sequences, about 13% of them seen only once. The sample consisted of PBMCs, taken on the day of the yellow fever booster vaccination. The receptors originated from a man aged 30-40 years who received the YFV17D yellow fever vaccine.

The rearrangement uses TRBV15 and TRBJ2-6; the D is unclear. V gave up 4 bases and J gave up 0 bases, with 7 bases separating them. CDR1 is LNHNV and CDR2 is YYDKDF in the germline V gene (reference sequence). The CDR3 contains 15 residues. The CDR3 DNA sequence: TGTGCCACCAGCAACGACCGCTCTGGGGCCAACGTCCTGACTTTC. This translates into CATSNDRSGANVLTF.

The V and J genes are TRBV28 and TRBJ2-5, with D hard to call. Trimming took 2 bases from V and 4 from J, leaving 11 bases between them. CDR3 length: 14 residues. Germline lookup yields CDR1 MDHEN and CDR2 SYDVKM. The CDR3 region has the DNA TGTGCCAGCAGTTTAGCCCTCTCAACAGAGACCCAGTACTTC. It yields the protein CASSLALSTETQYF.

This chain links TRBV29-1 with TRBJ1-5; 9 nucleotides agree with TRBD1. Per the germline V gene, CDR1 is SQVTM and CDR2 is ANQGSEA. V was clipped by 4 bases and J by 4 bases; unmatched bases: 5. This CDR3 has 14 residues. CDR3 in amino acids: CSVVPGTGNQPQHF. The CDR3 DNA sequence: TGCAGCGTTGTTCCCGGGACAGGGAATCAGCCCCAGCATTTT.

This clonotype was detected a few times. The V call is TRBV6-5, the J call TRBJ2-3; perhaps TRBD1 as D (5 bases). V lost 0 bases, J lost 2 bases, and 6 bases lay in between. Germline V lookup: CDR1 MNHEY, CDR2 SVGAGI. The CDR3 contains 14 residues. CDR3 protein: CASSYSGATDTQYF. The CDR3 nucleotides read TGTGCCAGCAGTTACTCTGGGGCCACAGATACGCAGTATTTT.

This clonotype was seen a few times. The gene calls are TRBV4-3 and TRBJ2-1; the D is unclear. V was cut by 7 bases and J by 0 bases, with 13 bases left in between. This CDR3 is 15 amino acids long. Per the germline V gene, CDR1 is LGHNA and CDR2 is YSLEER. The CDR3 loop reads CASTAVRSSYNEQFF. For the CDR3, the DNA is TGCGCCAGCACCGCAGTTAGGAGCTCCTACAATGAGCAGTTCTTC.

This chain connects TRBV24-1 to TRBJ2-1, with 16 bases identical to TRBD2. Germline loops: CDR1 KGHDR, CDR2 SFDVKD. The CDR3 length is 14 residues. The CDR3 here is CATGLAGGPSEQFF. In nucleotides, the CDR3 is TGTGCGACGGGACTAGCGGGAGGGCCGAGTGAGCAGTTCTTC.

This clonotype was detected only a few times. The chain recombines TRBV5-4 with TRBJ2-5, with D unclear. V was clipped by 2 bases and J by 6 bases, with 14 bases between them. Per the germline V gene, CDR1 is SGHNT and CDR2 is YYREEE (reference sequence). The CDR3 totals 14 residues. DNA of the CDR3: TGTGCCAGCAGCTTCGAACCGGAGAGGAAGACCCAGTACTTC. It yields the protein CASSFEPERKTQYF.

This clonotype was counted between two and nine times. The rearrangement uses TRBV5-1 and TRBJ2-2; D perhaps matches TRBD2 (5 bases). The CDR3 spans 17 residues. The V gene's germline CDR1 is SGHRS and CDR2 YFSETQ. V was clipped by 0 bases and J by 6 bases, with 18 bases between them. The CDR3 nucleotides are TGCGCCAGCAGCTTGGCCGGTGTCGGGGTCGTGGCCGGGGAGCTGTTTTTT. It specifies CASSLAGVGVVAGELFF.

This clonotype was counted only a few times. The J gene is TRBJ2-1, the V gene TRBV6-1; 13 bases line up with TRBD2. CDR3 length: 18 residues. The germline gives CDR1 MNHNS, CDR2 SASEGT. The ends lost 2 bases at V and 7 bases at J; junction bases unmatched: 11. In DNA form, the CDR3 reads TGTGCCAGCAGTGAAAGGGGGACTAGCGGGACCCTAAGGAATGAGCAGTTCTTC. This gives the protein CASSERGTSGTLRNEQFF.

This chain uses TRBV20-1 with TRBJ2-2; D is uncertain. Germline CDR1 reads DFQATT; CDR2 reads SNEGSKA (reference sequence). The V and J ends lost 3 bases and 6 bases respectively, with 11 bases between them. The CDR3 extends over 13 amino acids. The CDR3 nucleotides read TGCAGTGCTAGTGGTGGGCCGGCCGGGGAGCTGTTTTTT. Translating gives CSASGGPAGELFF.

Ten or more counts support this clonotype. The chain has TRBV7-2 and TRBJ1-6; D is unclear. Trimming pared 1 base from V and 10 bases from J, leaving 5 bases between. CDR3 length: 12 amino acids. Germline assignment: CDR1 SGHTA and CDR2 FQGNSA. Here the CDR3 reads CASSLGRSPLHF. The CDR3 region has the DNA TGTGCCAGCAGCTTAGGGAGATCACCCCTCCACTTT.

A few counts support this clonotype. The V and J genes are TRBV5-1 and TRBJ2-2; 7 bases fit TRBD2. Germline CDR1 SGHRS, CDR2 YFSETQ. After removal of 7 bases from V and 1 base from J, the junction contained 7 bases not matched to a gene. This CDR3 spans 15 amino acids. CDR3 protein: CASVRLAENTGELFF. As DNA, the CDR3 is TGCGCCAGCGTCCGACTAGCAGAGAACACCGGGGAGCTGTTTTTT. Variable domain in full (rest from reference TRBV5-1 and TRBJ2-2): KAGVTQTPRYLIKTRGQQVTLSCSPISGHRSVSWYQQTPGQGLQFLFEYFSETQRNKGNFPGRFSGRQFSNSRSEMNVSTLELGDSALYLCASVRLAENTGELFFGEGSRLTVL.

This clonotype was seen only a few times. The rearrangement links TRBV7-2 to TRBJ2-3; D unclear. Trimming removed 1 base at V and 2 bases at J, with 4 bases between. CDR3 length: 13 amino acids. From germline, CDR1 is SGHTA and CDR2 FQGNSA. The CDR3 DNA follows: TGTGCCAGCAGCTTAGAAAACACAGATACGCAGTATTTT. It translates to CASSLENTDTQYF.

Only a few counts were recorded for this clonotype. This sequence joins TRBV5-1 and TRBJ2-2, with 7 bases identical to TRBD2. The germline gives CDR1 SGHRS, CDR2 YFSETQ. The CDR3 consists of 18 residues. V lost 2 bases, J lost 1 base, and 11 bases stayed unmatched. The CDR3 DNA reads TGCGCCAGCAGCTTTCGGGGAGGGGAGTATATGAACACCGGGGAGCTGTTTTTT. The encoded protein is CASSFRGGEYMNTGELFF.

The rearrangement joins TRBV15 to TRBJ2-1, with D unresolved. The V gene's germline CDR1 is LNHNV and CDR2 YYDKDF (reference sequence). CDR3 length: 16 amino acids. The V gene lost 5 bases and the J gene lost 3 bases, with 17 bases spanning the gap. As DNA, the CDR3 is TGTGCCACCAGCGCGTTCAGACGTGACGACTACAATGAGCAGTTCTTC. It yields the protein CATSAFRRDDYNEQFF. Based on the CDR3 plus reference TRBV15 and TRBJ2-1, the full variable domain is DAMVIQNPRYQVTQFGKPVTLSCSQTLNHNVMYWYQQKSSQAPKLLFHYYDKDFNNEADTPDNFQSRRPNTSFCFLDIRSPGLGDTAMYLCATSAFRRDDYNEQFFGPGTRLTVL.

The chain employs TRBV18 and TRBJ1-2; D perhaps matches TRBD1 (6 bases). The CDR3 extends over 14 amino acids. Trimming took off 1 base at V and 8 bases at J, with 14 bases between the two ends. Germline V gene lookup returns CDR1 KGHSH and CDR2 LQKENI. CDR3 amino acids: CASSPQAGEGGYTF. Written as DNA, the CDR3 is TGTGCCAGCTCACCACAGGCAGGGGAAGGCGGCTACACCTTC.

The genes are TRBV12-5 and TRBJ2-3, with D unclear. The germline gives CDR1 LGHNT, CDR2 FRNRAP. V was clipped by 5 bases and J by 6 bases, with 6 bases between them. This CDR3 region has 11 residues. The CDR3 sequence is CASGRSDTQYF. The CDR3 nucleotides are TGTGCTAGTGGTCGCAGTGATACGCAGTATTTT.

This clonotype was detected only a few times. J is TRBJ2-1 and V is TRBV4-3; 10 nucleotides align to TRBD1. Germline CDR1 LGHNA, CDR2 YSLEER. With 4 bases clipped from V and 8 bases from J, the junction kept 14 bases outside the gene matches. The CDR3 is made up of 17 amino acids. The CDR3: CASSLGPPGQGRDEQFF. CDR3 coding DNA: TGCGCCAGCAGCCTGGGCCCCCCGGGACAGGGGCGGGATGAGCAGTTCTTC.

CDR3 sequence: CASRRTGNEQFF. CDR3 coding DNA: TGTGCCAGCAGGAGGACAGGGAATGAGCAGTTCTTC. The V and J genes are TRBV7-2 and TRBJ2-1; TRBD1 aligns across 8 bases. The CDR3 consists of 12 residues. Trimming cost V 6 bases and J 7 bases; bases outside gene matches: 2. Germline assignment: CDR1 SGHTA and CDR2 FQGNSA.

V and J are TRBV30 and TRBJ2-7; tentative D call: TRBD2 (5 bases). This CDR3 is 11 amino acids long. Germline values: CDR1 GTSNPN, CDR2 SVGIG (reference sequence). The V end lost 5 bases, the J end lost 5 bases, and 10 bases lay between the germline ends. CDR3 region: CAWGVGDEQYF. The CDR3, as DNA: TGTGCCTGGGGCGTCGGGGACGAGCAGTACTTC.

This rearrangement joins TRBV2 to TRBJ1-1, with 9 bases identical to TRBD1. The trim removed 7 bases at V and 4 bases at J, leaving 7 bases unmatched. The CDR3 sequence is 14 residues long. Per germline, CDR1 SNHLY and CDR2 FYNNEI. The CDR3 DNA reads TGTGCCAGCAATACGACAGGGGGAAGCACTGAAGCTTTCTTT. Residues: CASNTTGGSTEAFF. Supplemented by reference TRBV2 and TRBJ1-1, the full variable domain reads EPEVTQTPSHQVTQMGQEVILRCVPISNHLYFYWYRQILGQKVEFLVSFYNNEISEKSEIFDDQFSVERPDGSNFTLKIRSTKLEDSAMYFCASNTTGGSTEAFFGQGTRLTVV.

V gene TRBV20-1 combines with J gene TRBJ2-7; D ambiguous. V lost 7 bases and J lost 0, with 13 bases in between. Germline assignment: CDR1 DFQATT and CDR2 SNEGSKA (reference sequence). CDR3 length: 13 residues. CDR3 amino acids: CSVGLPNSYEQYF. The DNA of the CDR3 is TGCAGTGTCGGGCTGCCGAACTCCTACGAGCAGTACTTC.

This clonotype was counted a few times. The J gene is TRBJ2-7, the V gene TRBV3-1; D may correspond to TRBD1 or TRBD2 (6 bases each). This CDR3 is built from 11 residues. Trimming stripped 6 bases from V and 7 bases from J, with 10 bases between. Per germline, CDR1 LGHDT and CDR2 YNNKEL (reference sequence). The DNA for the CDR3 is TGTGCCAGCAGTCGGGGGCTGGAGCAGTACTTC. Translation: CASSRGLEQYF.

This clonotype came up a few times. The chain uses TRBV5-5 and TRBJ1-5, with unresolved D. V lost 0 bases and J 0 bases, leaving 16 bases between the germline ends. Germline V CDR1 and CDR2: SGHKS, YYEKEE (reference sequence). The CDR3 consists of 18 residues. Here the CDR3 DNA reads TGTGCCAGCAGCTTGGAAGTGGGTTTGGGTGATAGCAATCAGCCCCAGCATTTT. Its protein product is CASSLEVGLGDSNQPQHF. The variable domain in full, with the rest retrieved from reference TRBV5-5 and TRBJ1-5, is DAGVTQSPTHLIKTRGQQVTLRCSPISGHKSVSWYQQVLGQGPQFIFQYYEKEERGRGNFPDRFSARQFPNYSSELNVNALLLGDSALYLCASSLEVGLGDSNQPQHFGDGTRLSIL.

In its sample, this clonotype was seen a few times. The chain uses TRBV28 and TRBJ2-7; the match to TRBD1 covers 9 bases. The CDR3 spans 15 residues. CDR1 is MDHEN, CDR2 SYDVKM, per germline. V shed 3 bases and J 6 bases; nucleotides not matched to a gene: 9. CDR3 coding DNA: TGTGCCAGCAGTTTCCCCGGGACAGGGTTGATCGAGCAGTACTTC. It codes for CASSFPGTGLIEQYF.

This clonotype was seen a few times. The chain couples TRBV20-1 to TRBJ2-2, with 9 positions matching TRBD2. Germline CDR1 DFQATT, CDR2 SNEGSKA (reference sequence). Losses at the gene ends were 0 bases for V and 4 bases for J; bases not matched to a gene: 9. The length of the CDR3 is 17 residues. The CDR3 loop is CSARDAREGQITGELFF. CDR3 bases: TGCAGTGCTAGAGATGCGCGGGAGGGCCAGATCACCGGGGAGCTGTTTTTT.